This is a list of T cell receptor beta chains from one sample in a study of cytomegalovirus exposure and HLA in healthy donors. TCRdb keeps only in-frame clones here, not all; method: immunoSEQ multiplex PCR. The table has roughly 290,000 clones, over 85% seen once. The sample consisted of PBMCs. All receptors come from a woman younger than 35 in good health and CMV-seronegative. Each CDR3 is given with its conserved first and last residue. The D gene is left open where the match is weak. Size is omitted from some rows. Given values are once, few, many or a class for expanded clones.

J	D	V	size	CDR3	DNA
TRBJ1-5	-	TRBV30	once	CAWSVRGGDQPQHF	TGTGCCTGGAGTGTACGGGGGGGCGATCAGCCCCAGCATTTT
TRBJ2-1	-	TRBV2	-	CASSGREKGKVAFF	TGTGCCAGCAGTGGAAGGGAAAAGGGGAAGGTCGCGTTCTTC
TRBJ1-3	-	TRBV2	-	CASSWAASGNTIYF	TGTGCCAGCAGTTGGGCAGCCTCTGGAAACACCATATATTTT
TRBJ1-2	TRBD1	TRBV5-1	-	CASSLGTGLFENYGYTF	TGCGCCAGCAGCTTGGGGACAGGGTTGTTTGAGAACTATGGCTACACCTTC
TRBJ2-3	-	TRBV2	-	CASSGHRTDTQYF	TGTGCCAGCAGCGGACATCGCACAGATACGCAGTATTTT
TRBJ2-7	TRBD2	TRBV7-6	-	CASSKGSGGLYEQYF	TGTGCCAGCAGCAAGGGTAGCGGGGGACTCTACGAGCAGTACTTC
TRBJ1-2	-	TRBV12-5	once	CASGFPFTGNYGYTF	TGTGCTAGTGGTTTCCCTTTCACAGGAAACTATGGCTACACCTTC
TRBJ1-2	-	TRBV6-5	-	CASSYEQGNYGYTF	TGTGCCAGCAGTTACGAACAGGGAAACTATGGCTACACCTTC
TRBJ2-7	-	TRBV9	-	CASSPGSSYEQYF	TGTGCCAGCAGCCCCGGGAGCTCCTACGAGCAGTACTTC
TRBJ2-1	TRBD2	TRBV7-2	-	CASSLVKSSGGSYNEQFF	TGTGCCAGCAGCTTAGTTAAGTCTAGCGGAGGCTCCTACAATGAGCAGTTCTTC
TRBJ2-1	TRBD2	TRBV30	-	CARDKLAGAEQFF	TGTGCCCGAGACAAACTAGCGGGGGCTGAGCAGTTCTTC
TRBJ2-3	-	TRBV4-2	-	CASSLEGTDTQYF	TGTGCCAGCAGCCTCGAGGGCACAGATACGCAGTATTTT
TRBJ1-1	-	TRBV10-1	-	CASSESRNLEAFF	TGCGCCAGCAGTGAGTCGCGAAACCTTGAAGCTTTCTTT
TRBJ2-5	-	TRBV27	-	CASSLSLGGGLETQYF	TGTGCCAGCAGTTTAAGCTTAGGGGGAGGGTTGGAGACCCAGTACTTC
TRBJ2-7	-	TRBV18	-	CASSTSSPSYEQYF	TGTGCCAGCTCTACATCCTCTCCCTCCTACGAGCAGTACTTC
TRBJ2-7	TRBD2	TRBV9	-	CASSARNLAGPYEQYF	TGTGCCAGCAGCGCCAGAAACCTAGCGGGCCCGTACGAGCAGTACTTC
TRBJ1-1	-	TRBV7-9	-	CSSSLGLAGMNTEAFF	TGTTCCAGCAGCTTAGGTCTGGCAGGGATGAACACTGAAGCTTTCTTT
TRBJ1-1	-	TRBV6-1	-	CASSEREGGTEAFF	TGTGCCAGCAGTGAAAGGGAAGGGGGCACTGAAGCTTTCTTT
TRBJ2-7	-	TRBV9	-	CASNHRVREQYF	TGTGCCAGCAACCACAGGGTTCGCGAGCAGTACTTC
TRBJ1-5	TRBD1	TRBV19	-	CASSFGTGHNQPQHF	TGTGCCAGTAGTTTCGGGACAGGGCACAATCAGCCCCAGCATTTT
TRBJ2-5	TRBD2	TRBV28	-	CASKSSGGARETQYF	TGTGCCAGCAAAAGTAGCGGGGGGGCGCGAGAGACCCAGTACTTC
TRBJ1-1	-	TRBV29-1	-	CSTRPSGGRPREAFF	TGCAGCACCCGTCCCTCGGGAGGGAGACCCCGTGAAGCTTTCTTT
TRBJ2-1	TRBD2	TRBV4-1	-	CASSPGTSGDEQFF	TGCGCCAGCAGCCCTGGGACTAGCGGGGATGAGCAGTTCTTC
TRBJ1-2	-	TRBV20-1	-	CSAPGGGYTF	TGCAGTGCCCCCGGGGGTGGCTACACCTTC
TRBJ1-6	TRBD1	TRBV2	-	CASRSTGDNNSPLHF	TGTGCCAGCAGATCGACAGGGGATAATAATTCACCCCTCCACTTT
TRBJ1-1	-	TRBV4-1	-	CASSPSNTEAFF	TGCGCCAGCAGTCCCAGTAACACTGAAGCTTTCTTT
TRBJ1-4	TRBD1	TRBV29-1	-	CSAGRGNEKLFF	TGCAGTGCGGGCAGGGGGAATGAAAAACTGTTTTTT
TRBJ2-7	-	TRBV11-2	few	CASSLDRGDEQYF	TGTGCCAGCAGCTTAGATCGGGGTGACGAGCAGTACTTC
TRBJ1-4	-	TRBV5-5	-	CASKETVTNEKLFF	TGTGCCAGCAAGGAAACAGTGACTAATGAAAAACTGTTTTTT
TRBJ1-5	-	TRBV5-8	-	CASSLWPGATNQPQHF	TGTGCCAGCAGCTTGTGGCCAGGGGCCACCAATCAGCCCCAGCATTTT
TRBJ2-2	-	TRBV18	-	CASSDQTGKNTGELFF	TGTGCCAGCTCCGACCAGACGGGGAAGAACACCGGGGAGCTGTTTTTT
TRBJ1-4	TRBD1	TRBV9	-	CASSVGQGGTTNEKLFF	TGTGCCAGCAGCGTCGGACAGGGAGGTACAACTAATGAAAAACTGTTTTTT
TRBJ1-2	-	TRBV14	once	CASSQRTSRQVDYGYTF	TGTGCCAGCAGCCAAAGGACGTCGCGACAGGTTGACTATGGCTACACCTTC
TRBJ2-2	TRBD2	TRBV11-1	-	CASSLKLAGSPGELFF	TGTGCCAGCAGCTTAAAGCTAGCGGGGTCCCCCGGGGAGCTGTTTTTT
TRBJ2-5	TRBD2	TRBV13	-	CASSSGGNQETQYF	TGTGCCAGCAGCTCCGGGGGGAACCAAGAGACCCAGTACTTC
TRBJ1-1	-	TRBV19	-	CACLTTAGTLTEAFF	TGTGCCTGTCTGACGACAGCGGGGACTCTTACTGAAGCTTTCTTT
TRBJ2-1	-	TRBV6-1	-	CASSELGGAYNEQFF	TGTGCCAGCAGTGAGTTAGGAGGGGCCTACAATGAGCAGTTCTTC
TRBJ2-5	TRBD2	TRBV6-5	-	CASVGGVGETQYF	TGTGCCAGCGTGGGAGGGGTTGGGGAGACCCAGTACTTC
TRBJ1-5	-	TRBV7-4	-	CASSFSLSNQPQHF	TGTGCCAGCAGCTTTTCCTTAAGCAATCAGCCCCAGCATTTT
TRBJ1-4	TRBD1	TRBV2	-	CASTNGRGTGGVKDEKLFF	TGTGCCAGCACCAACGGGAGGGGGACAGGGGGCGTGAAAGATGAAAAACTGTTTTTT
TRBJ1-4	TRBD1	TRBV7-9	-	CASRGRDRAATNEKLFF	TGTGCCAGCAGGGGGAGGGACAGGGCCGCAACTAATGAAAAACTGTTTTTT
TRBJ1-1	-	TRBV4-1	few	CASSQDPRGTEAFF	TGCGCCAGCAGCCAAGATCCGAGGGGGACAGAAGCTTTCTTT
TRBJ2-7	TRBD2	TRBV5-6	-	CASASGTSMSEQYF	TGTGCCAGCGCTTCGGGGACTAGTATGTCCGAGCAGTACTTC
TRBJ2-1	TRBD2	TRBV11-3	-	CASSPWTSADEQFF	TGTGCCAGCAGCCCTTGGACTAGCGCCGATGAGCAGTTCTTC
TRBJ2-7	TRBD1	TRBV7-2	-	CASSRGQGHLSYEQYF	TGTGCCAGCAGCCGGGGACAGGGTCACCTCTCCTACGAGCAGTACTTC
TRBJ1-1	-	TRBV19	-	CASTRGGGGTEAFF	TGTGCCAGTACTAGAGGAGGTGGTGGCACTGAAGCTTTCTTT
TRBJ2-5	TRBD1	TRBV10-3	-	CAISGSRGRDLEETQYF	TGTGCCATCAGTGGTAGCAGGGGGCGAGATTTAGAAGAGACCCAGTACTTC
TRBJ1-6	-	TRBV5-4	-	CASSLEGLNSPLHF	TGTGCCAGCAGCTTGGAGGGGTTAAATTCACCCCTCCACTTT
TRBJ2-1	TRBD1	TRBV30	-	CAWTPDRGSYNEQFF	TGTGCCTGGACCCCCGACAGGGGTTCCTACAATGAGCAGTTCTTC
TRBJ1-1	-	TRBV30	-	CAWSVSLNTEAFF	TGTGCCTGGAGTGTCAGTCTGAACACTGAAGCTTTCTTT